This TCR beta chain appears in the sequencing data of a study of cytomegalovirus exposure and HLA in healthy donors. Only in-frame clones appear in the TCRdb table, and some are missing; sequencing was by immunoSEQ multiplex PCR. Among about 160,000 clones, roughly 89% were seen once, and the ten largest hold 4% to 4.5%. This CDR3 has 14 amino acids. Per germline, CDR1 MNHEY and CDR2 SMNVEV (reference sequence). Trimming stripped 7 bases from V and 0 bases from J, with 10 bases between. Concerning this clone itself: The antigen remains unidentified.

Findings and limits, study-wide: Most TCR sequences showed up rarely, but some public TCRs showed up in many donors.

This chain links TRBV27 with TRBJ2-1, with D perhaps matching TRBD2 (5 bases). The specimen sequenced was PBMCs. The clonotype originates from a young man in good health and CMV-seropositive. The DNA of the CDR3 is TGTGCCAGCATGGTAGGGAGCTCCTACAATGAGCAGTTCTTC. Translated, it gives CASMVGSSYNEQFF.